This TCR beta chain appears in the sequencing data of a study of shared clonotypes between healthy human individuals. This clone appeared many times. In replicate PCRs of sorted subsets, about 190 ng DNA, about 30,000 T cell genomes, was used. Data came from immunoSEQ multiplex PCR; TCRdb stores just in-frame clones and leaves some out. The data contain 950,000 to 1,100,000 clones, approximately 76% of them singletons. The CDR3 runs to 11 residues. The ends were cut back, 7 bases at V and 1 base at J, with 4 bases in the middle. The germline gives CDR1 SNHLY, CDR2 FYNNEI. The chain uses TRBV2 and TRBJ1-1; D uncertain. Material: memory CD4+ T cells sorted from blood. As for subset: CD45RA-negative fraction. The source is a man aged 18 to 30 in good health. The CDR3 DNA reads as TGTGCCAGCATGGCGAACACTGAAGCTTTCTTT. It specifies CASMANTEAFF.